The rows below give T cell receptor beta chains drawn from one sample of a study of control samples from healthy donors and cancer patients. Clones were read by immunoSEQ multiplex PCR, and TCRdb kept only the in-frame ones, dropping some. The table lists 85,000 to 100,000 clones, over 90% of them singletons. The sequencing input was blood. The receptors stem from a man younger than 30 in good health. CDR3s include the opening cysteine and the closing phenylalanine or tryptophan. D genes are given only for firm matches. Clone size is given for some rows only: seen once, a few or many times, or a class if the clone is expanded.

.,.,TRBJ1-1,TRBV19,CASIGGEIEAFF,TGTGCCAGTATTGGGGGCGAGATCGAAGCTTTCTTT
.,.,TRBJ1-2,TRBV18,CASSPNDGQRGGYTF,TGTGCCAGCTCACCTAACGACGGGCAGAGGGGTGGCTACACCTTC
.,.,TRBJ2-2,TRBV13,CASSLSVKIGTGELFF,TGTGCCAGCAGCTTATCAGTCAAAATAGGGACCGGGGAGCTGTTTTTT
.,.,TRBJ2-7,TRBV29-1,CSVQAGVREQYF,TGCAGCGTTCAGGCAGGGGTTCGCGAGCAGTACTTC
.,.,TRBJ1-2,TRBV6-1,CASSVGALPMNYGYTF,TGTGCCAGCAGTGTGGGGGCACTCCCGATGAACTATGGCTACACCTTC
TRBD2,.,TRBJ2-1,TRBV27,CASSPSGLLAGGSNEQFF,TGTGCCAGCAGTCCCTCGGGTCTACTAGCGGGAGGTTCGAATGAGCAGTTCTTC
.,.,TRBJ1-4,TRBV7-9,CASSSGIHVGKLFF,TGTGCCAGCAGCTCCGGGATCCACGTCGGGAAACTGTTTTTT
.,.,TRBJ1-2,TRBV28,CASATTSREHGYTF,TGTGCCAGCGCAACTACGAGCAGGGAGCATGGCTACACCTTC
TRBD2,.,TRBJ2-5,TRBV9,CASSPPSGGETQYF,TGTGCCAGCAGCCCACCGTCGGGGGGAGAGACCCAGTACTTC
TRBD1,.,TRBJ1-5,TRBV5-6,CASSLGQGANQPQHF,TGTGCCAGCAGCTTGGGGCAGGGGGCAAATCAGCCCCAGCATTTT
.,once,TRBJ1-1,TRBV6-1,CASSEHQGSMNTEAFF,TGTGCCAGCAGTGAGCACCAGGGCTCCATGAACACTGAAGCTTTCTTT
.,.,TRBJ1-2,TRBV15,CATSRDGEFTGIYGYTF,TGTGCCACCAGCAGAGATGGGGAATTTACAGGGATCTATGGCTACACCTTC
TRBD2,.,TRBJ2-1,TRBV7-3,CASSLGTSGNHPYNEQFF,TGTGCCAGCAGCTTAGGGACTAGCGGGAATCACCCCTACAATGAGCAGTTCTTC
.,.,TRBJ2-3,TRBV7-9,CASSLSVGKFEQYF,TGTGCCAGCAGCTTAAGTGTAGGAAAGTTCGAGCAGTATTTT
.,.,TRBJ1-2,TRBV28,CASSLPGSDSYTF,TGTGCCAGCAGTTTGCCAGGGTCGGATAGCTACACCTTC
.,.,TRBJ1-6,TRBV27,CASSSPGESGGSPLHF,TGTGCCAGCAGCTCCCCCGGGGAATCCGGCGGGTCACCCCTCCACTTT
TRBD2,.,TRBJ2-7,TRBV7-2,CASSLASAGGIYEQYF,TGTGCCAGCAGCTTAGCGTCCGCGGGAGGGATCTACGAGCAGTACTTC
.,.,TRBJ1-1,TRBV6-6,CASSQSRGTEAFF,TGTGCCAGCAGCCAATCGAGGGGCACTGAAGCTTTCTTT
TRBD2,once,TRBJ2-7,TRBV5-1,CASSLAPSGSYEQYF,TGCGCCAGCAGCTTGGCTCCTAGCGGGAGCTACGAGCAGTACTTC
.,once,TRBJ2-2,TRBV9,CASSEAYGGGTGELFF,TGTGCCAGCAGCGAGGCCTATGGGGGAGGCACCGGGGAGCTGTTTTTT
.,.,TRBJ1-2,TRBV13,CASTPLGGAGDGYTF,TGTGCCAGCACCCCGCTAGGTGGGGCAGGGGACGGCTACACCTTC
.,.,TRBJ1-3,TRBV20-1,CSASGTTGNTIYF,TGCAGTGCTAGTGGCACCACTGGAAACACCATATATTTT
TRBD1,.,TRBJ2-7,TRBV6-1,CASSEAPGQGGYEQYF,TGTGCCAGCAGTGAAGCCCCGGGACAGGGAGGATACGAGCAGTACTTC
TRBD2,.,TRBJ2-1,TRBV7-9,CASSTSGGGDYNEQFF,TGTGCCAGCAGCACCAGCGGCGGGGGGGACTACAATGAGCAGTTCTTC
.,.,TRBJ1-1,TRBV4-1,CASSQQSGSSEAFF,TGCGCCAGCAGCCAACAGTCGGGGAGCTCTGAAGCTTTCTTT
.,.,TRBJ2-7,TRBV5-8,CASSGPYEQYF,TGTGCCAGCAGCGGGCCTTACGAGCAGTACTTC
.,.,TRBJ2-7,TRBV19,CASSSSGRTYEQYF,TGTGCCAGTAGCTCCTCGGGACGGACCTACGAGCAGTACTTC
.,.,TRBJ1-2,TRBV30,CAWSGGRGYTF,TGTGCCTGGAGTGGGGGGAGGGGCTACACCTTC
.,.,TRBJ1-6,TRBV12-3/TRBV12-4,CASSSGVGSPLHF,TGTGCCAGCAGTTCAGGCGTGGGGTCACCCCTCCACTTT
TRBD2,.,TRBJ2-1,TRBV6-5,CASTPRASGNNEQFF,TGTGCCAGCACTCCGAGGGCTAGCGGGAACAATGAGCAGTTCTTC
.,.,TRBJ1-1,TRBV19,CASSIVSGDTEAFF,TGTGCCAGTAGTATAGTCTCAGGGGACACTGAAGCTTTCTTT
.,.,TRBJ1-5,TRBV12-3/TRBV12-4,CASSFTENQPQHF,TGTGCCAGCAGTTTTACGGAGAATCAGCCCCAGCATTTT
.,.,TRBJ2-1,TRBV29-1,CSLGLYNEQFF,TGCAGCTTGGGACTCTACAATGAGCAGTTCTTC
.,.,TRBJ2-5,TRBV20-1,CSAGFSETQYF,TGCAGTGCTGGGTTCTCAGAGACCCAGTACTTC
TRBD1,.,TRBJ2-7,TRBV16,CASSPGTGGFEQYF,TGTGCCAGCAGCCCCGGGACAGGGGGCTTCGAGCAGTACTTC
TRBD1,.,TRBJ1-5,TRBV6-5,CASSRTGDGNQPQHF,TGTGCCAGCAGTCGGACAGGGGATGGCAATCAGCCCCAGCATTTT
.,once,TRBJ1-1,TRBV28,CASSKLEGPTEAFF,TGTGCCAGCAGCAAACTAGAGGGACCCACTGAAGCTTTCTTT
.,.,TRBJ2-7,TRBV29-1,CSAGGEHDYEQYF,TGCAGCGCCGGTGGGGAGCACGATTACGAGCAGTACTTC
.,.,TRBJ1-2,TRBV29-1,CSGGGGAYGYTF,TGCAGCGGTGGCGGGGGGGCCTATGGCTACACCTTC
TRBD1,.,TRBJ1-2,TRBV2,CASSSGTGDAYGYTF,TGTGCCAGCAGTTCCGGGACAGGCGACGCCTATGGCTACACCTTC
.,.,TRBJ2-3,TRBV20-1,CSLASTDTQYF,TGCAGTCTGGCTAGCACAGATACGCAGTATTTT